These 5 T cell receptor beta chains originate from one sample sequenced in a study of CD8+ T cells in alopecia areata. Treatment reported: oral pan-JAK inhibitor, 5-10 mg twice daily. RNA was isolated and reverse transcribed to cDNA, the sequencing template. Measured with immunoSEQ multiplex PCR; TCRdb has only the in-frame clones, and not every one. This table has approximately 210,000 clones, less than 65% appearing once. The sample was CD4+ T cells sorted from blood, taken at week 24, from a patient treated with tofacitinib. Receptors were obtained from a human donor with alopecia areata.

The CDR3 DNA sequence: TGTGCCAGCAGTTTGACAGGGACAACCGGGGAGCTGTTTTTT. Amino acid sequence: CASSLTGTTGELFF. The V gene is TRBV6-5, the J gene TRBJ2-2; TRBD1 matches at 7 bases. The CDR3 extends over 14 amino acids. Germline V gene data show CDR1 as MNHEY and CDR2 as SVGAGI. J was trimmed by 5 bases and V by 4 bases; bases with no gene match: 4.

This clone has more than one count but fewer than ten. V gene TRBV19 combines with J gene TRBJ2-7; TRBD1 or TRBD2 may be the D gene (5 bases each). The ends were cut back, 4 bases at V and 4 bases at J, with 11 bases in the middle. The germline V gene encodes CDR1 LNHDA and CDR2 SQIVND (reference sequence). The CDR3 is made up of 13 amino acids. The CDR3 nucleotides read TGTGCCAGTAGTACGGGACCGCAATACGAGCAGTACTTC. As protein: CASSTGPQYEQYF.

This clone was seen only once. This chain joins TRBV2 and TRBJ2-2, with 7 bases identical to TRBD1. Germline values: CDR1 SNHLY, CDR2 FYNNEI. The CDR3 totals 18 residues. With 2 bases clipped from V and 3 bases from J, the junction kept 12 bases outside the gene matches. The CDR3 region is CASSESYRGREDTGELFF. The DNA of the CDR3 is TGTGCCAGCAGTGAATCTTACAGGGGCAGAGAGGACACCGGGGAGCTGTTTTTT.

This CDR3 is CSGGQGLETQYF. The CDR3 DNA reads as TGCAGCGGTGGACAGGGGTTGGAGACCCAGTACTTC. The chain carries TRBV29-1 and TRBJ2-5, with 9 bases lining up with TRBD1. Trimming took 7 bases from V and 5 from J; bases not matched to a gene: 5. Germline V CDR1 and CDR2: SQVTM, ANQGSEA. The CDR3 covers 12 residues.

The rearrangement links TRBV10-3 to TRBJ2-1; D is unclear. V was shortened by 10 bases and J by 5 bases, with 9 bases between the two germline ends. This CDR3 has 11 residues. Germline V gives CDR1 ENHRY, CDR2 SYGVKD. The CDR3 is CATVFDNEQFF. As DNA, the CDR3 is TGTGCCACTGTATTTGACAATGAGCAGTTCTTC.